This T cell receptor (beta chain) was identified in a study of PD-1 blockade in classical Hodgkin lymphoma. The table came from immunoSEQ multiplex PCR; TCRdb's copy has only in-frame clones and leaves some out. The data contain about 25,000 clones, around 85% of them singletons. Trimming took 5 bases from V and 4 from J; bases not matched to a gene: 7. The germline CDR1 and CDR2 sequences are LNHDA and SQIVND (reference sequence). This CDR3 is 15 amino acids long. Time point described: cycle 4 day 1 (C4D1), after more than five weeks of nivolumab. Each patient experienced a relapse that followed autologous stem cell transplantation, and brentuximab vedotin exposure varied. Researchers used magnetic negative selection to pull out pure CD4+ T cells from thawed PBMCs.

Sequenced here: CD4+ T cells from blood, sampled before the fourth cycle of nivolumab. The chain recombines TRBV19 with TRBJ1-3; 8 bases are a match to TRBD1. The receptor comes from a human donor with classical Hodgkin lymphoma. CDR3 sequence reads: CASSGPGGAGNTIYF. CDR3 DNA sequence: TGTGCCAGTAGTGGTCCAGGGGGCGCGGGAAACACCATATATTTT.